The 32 T cell receptor beta chains below come from one sample, sequenced in a study of blood T cell repertoires in COVID-19. The method was immunoSEQ multiplex PCR; TCRdb's version includes in-frame clones alone and lacks a portion of them. The sample has about 88,000 clones, 90% to 95% seen once. Source material: peripheral blood. These receptors originate from a man aged 55 to 70 with acute or convalescent COVID-19.

The chain is built from TRBV2 and TRBJ1-2, with a possible D match to TRBD1 (6 bases). The CDR3 is 13 amino acids. Trimming took off 7 bases at V and 4 bases at J, with 13 bases between the two ends. Germline values: CDR1 SNHLY, CDR2 FYNNEI. The CDR3 DNA follows: TGTGCCAGCACCATGGGGGCGAGCTATGGCTACACCTTC. This codes for CASTMGASYGYTF.

This clone has more than one count but fewer than ten. The chain recombines TRBV9 with TRBJ2-5, with D unclear. The CDR3 runs 13 residues. Trimming took off 0 bases at V and 5 bases at J, with 8 bases between the two ends. Looked up from germline, CDR1 is SGDLS and CDR2 is YYNGEE. The CDR3 DNA reads as TGTGCCAGCAGCGTAGGGGCAGGCGAGACCCAGTACTTC. Encoded protein: CASSVGAGETQYF. Filled out from reference TRBV9 and TRBJ2-5, the complete variable domain reads DSGVTQTPKHLITATGQRVTLRCSPRSGDLSVYWYQQSLDQGLQFLIQYYNGEERAKGNILERFSAQQFPDLHSELNLSSLELGDSALYFCASSVGAGETQYFGPGTRLLVL.

This clone occurred a few times. V is TRBV2 and J is TRBJ2-5; 11 bases match TRBD2. The germline V gene has CDR1 SNHLY and CDR2 FYNNEI. V shed 4 bases and J 9 bases; nucleotides not matched to a gene: 7. This CDR3 has 14 amino acids. The CDR3 bases are TGTGCCAGCAGTGTGACTAGCGGGGCCCCGGCCCAGTACTTC. It yields the protein CASSVTSGAPAQYF.

The J gene is TRBJ2-3, the V gene TRBV20-1; TRBD1 is a possible D gene (5 bases). Trimming cost V 6 bases and J 14 bases, with 18 bases left between them. Germline assignment: CDR1 DFQATT and CDR2 SNEGSKA (reference sequence). This CDR3 is 11 amino acids long. The CDR3 bases are TGCAGTGCCCTAGGAGACAGCCAGAGGTATTTT. Its protein is CSALGDSQRYF.

The V gene is TRBV7-2, the J gene TRBJ2-7; TRBD2 aligns across 7 bases. Germline CDR1 and CDR2: SGHTA and FQGNSA. This CDR3 has 14 amino acids. Unmatched junction bases numbered 7, after V lost 7 bases and J lost 1 base. The CDR3 spells CASKKAGESYEQYF. The DNA of the CDR3 is TGTGCCAGCAAGAAGGCGGGAGAGTCCTACGAGCAGTACTTC.

V usage is TRBV27 and J usage is TRBJ1-6; 8 positions agree with TRBD1. CDR3 length: 15 amino acids. Trimming removed 5 bases from V and 6 bases from J; junction bases left unmatched: 6. Germline V gene sequence: CDR1 MNHEY, CDR2 SMNVEV (reference sequence). The CDR3, as DNA: TGTGCCAGCAGTCCCTGGACAGGGATTAATTCACCCCTCCACTTT. This gives the protein CASSPWTGINSPLHF.

The chain carries TRBV18 and TRBJ2-1, with 7 bases lining up with TRBD1. J was trimmed by 5 bases and V by 5 bases; bases with no gene match: 9. Germline V gene lookup returns CDR1 KGHSH and CDR2 LQKENI. The CDR3 totals 15 residues. The CDR3 DNA sequence: TGTGCCAGCTCATCGACAGGGATGGCGAACAATGAGCAGTTCTTC. This encodes CASSSTGMANNEQFF.

The genes are TRBV7-8 and TRBJ2-1, with 11 bases aligning to TRBD2. Germline V gene lookup returns CDR1 SGHVS and CDR2 FQNEAQ. Unmatched junction bases numbered 0, after V lost 1 base and J lost 4 bases. There are 15 residues in the CDR3. CDR3 region: CASSLGLAGYNEQFF. The CDR3 DNA follows: TGTGCCAGCAGCTTAGGACTAGCGGGATACAATGAGCAGTTCTTC.

The J gene is TRBJ2-1, the V gene TRBV5-1; maybe TRBD2 (6 bases). CDR1 is SGHRS and CDR2 is YFSETQ in the germline V gene. The CDR3 length is 15 residues. Trimming pared 0 bases from V and 5 bases from J, leaving 12 bases between. Here the CDR3 reads CASSLVASDNNEQFF. CDR3 DNA: TGCGCCAGCAGCTTGGTGGCTAGCGACAACAATGAGCAGTTCTTC.

The V and J genes are TRBV3-1 (or the pseudogene TRBV3-2) and TRBJ1-1; no clear D gene. CDR3 length: 14 residues. Per the germline V gene, CDR1 is LGHDT and CDR2 is YNNKEL (reference sequence). The V gene lost 4 bases and the J gene lost 8 bases, with 17 bases spanning the gap. This CDR3 is CASSPGRPPGEAFF. DNA of the CDR3: TGTGCCAGCAGCCCGGGTCGGCCGCCCGGGGAAGCTTTCTTT.

The chain couples TRBV3-1 (or the pseudogene TRBV3-2) to TRBJ2-1; 9 positions match TRBD2. CDR3 length equals 16 residues. Germline V gene sequence: CDR1 LGHDT, CDR2 YNNKEL (reference sequence). Trimming removed 4 bases from V and 3 bases from J; junction bases left unmatched: 7. The chain's CDR3 is CASSRQAGGRYNEQFF. CDR3 nucleotides: TGTGCCAGCAGCCGCCAAGCGGGAGGTCGCTACAATGAGCAGTTCTTC.

This sequence joins TRBV19 and TRBJ2-2; 13 bases fit TRBD2. The CDR3 contains 18 residues. V shed 4 bases and J 2 bases; nucleotides not matched to a gene: 7. The germline gives CDR1 LNHDA, CDR2 SQIVND (reference sequence). The CDR3 DNA reads as TGTGCCAGTAGTAGATTCGGGACTAGCGGGACAAACACCGGGGAGCTGTTTTTT. Translated, it gives CASSRFGTSGTNTGELFF.

The chain joins TRBV7-8 to TRBJ2-7, with 9 bases identical to TRBD2. The V segment lost 1 base and the J segment 3 bases; nucleotides outside the gene matches: 7. The CDR3 has 16 amino acids. Germline assignment: CDR1 SGHVS and CDR2 FQNEAQ. The CDR3 nucleotides are TGTGCCAGCAGCTTAGAAACGGGACTAGCAGACTACGAGCAGTACTTC. Translation: CASSLETGLADYEQYF.

This chain uses TRBV5-1 with TRBJ1-1; a weak D match, TRBD1 (5 bases). CDR3 length equals 12 residues. CDR1 SGHRS and CDR2 YFSETQ come from the germline V gene. V was trimmed by 0 bases and J by 8 bases, leaving 8 bases between them. DNA of the CDR3: TGCGCCAGCAGCTTGGATACAGGAGAAGCTTTCTTT. This encodes CASSLDTGEAFF.

V gene TRBV18 combines with J gene TRBJ2-2, with a weak D call TRBD2 (6 bases). The CDR3 is 16 amino acids. CDR1 and CDR2 from the germline V gene are KGHSH and LQKENI. V lost 3 bases, J lost 1 base, and 12 bases lay in between. CDR3 sequence: CASSPPDYLNTGELFF. In nucleotides, the CDR3 is TGTGCCAGCTCACCCCCGGACTACCTGAACACCGGGGAGCTGTTTTTT.

The chain links TRBV9 to TRBJ2-1; no firm D call. Germline V gives CDR1 SGDLS, CDR2 YYNGEE. CDR3 length: 14 amino acids. V was pared by 0 bases and J by 4 bases, with 8 bases between. CDR3: CASSVGGAYNEQFF. CDR3 bases: TGTGCCAGCAGCGTAGGCGGCGCATACAATGAGCAGTTCTTC.

This chain joins TRBV6-5 and TRBJ2-1; TRBD2 agrees at 9 bases. The germline CDR1 and CDR2 sequences are MNHEY and SVGAGI. V was pared by 0 bases and J by 7 bases, with 4 bases of the junction left unmatched. There are 15 residues in the CDR3. The DNA for the CDR3 is TGTGCCAGCAGTTACTCGAGTAGCGGGAGAAATGAGCAGTTCTTC. Translation: CASSYSSSGRNEQFF.

On this clone itself: The sample contains more than one DNA sequence encoding this CDR3. The chain employs TRBV11-2 and TRBJ2-7, with 9 bases aligning to TRBD1. V shed 5 bases, J shed 6 bases, and the junction held 8 bases outside the gene matches. The CDR3 has 14 amino acids. CDR1 is SGHAT and CDR2 is FQNNGV in the germline V gene. The CDR3 DNA reads TGTGCCAGCAGCCTTCGACAGGGGGGGGTCGAGCAGTACTTC. This encodes CASSLRQGGVEQYF.

The chain is built from TRBV2 and TRBJ1-5; the D gene is possibly TRBD1 (6 bases). The V and J ends lost 1 base and 5 bases respectively, with 12 bases between them. CDR3 size: 15 residues. Germline loops: CDR1 SNHLY, CDR2 FYNNEI. The CDR3 protein is CASSEGRGRYQPQHF. In DNA form, the CDR3 reads TGTGCCAGCAGTGAAGGCAGGGGTAGGTATCAGCCCCAGCATTTT. Drawing the rest from reference TRBV2 and TRBJ1-5, the complete variable domain is EPEVTQTPSHQVTQMGQEVILRCVPISNHLYFYWYRQILGQKVEFLVSFYNNEISEKSEIFDDQFSVERPDGSNFTLKIRSTKLEDSAMYFCASSEGRGRYQPQHFGDGTRLSIL.

The chain uses TRBV18 and TRBJ1-4; 8 bases match TRBD1. J gave up 0 bases and V 6 bases, and 3 bases lay outside the gene matches. This CDR3 region has 15 residues. The V gene's germline CDR1 is KGHSH and CDR2 LQKENI. The CDR3 coding sequence is TGTGCCAGCTCGACAGGGGCGGCAACTAATGAAAAACTGTTTTTT. The encoded protein is CASSTGAATNEKLFF. The entire variable domain, with the rest obtained from reference TRBV18 and TRBJ1-4, is as follows: NAGVMQNPRHLVRRRGQEARLRCSPMKGHSHVYWYRQLPEEGLKFMVYLQKENIIDESGMPKERFSAEFPKEGPSILRIQQVVRGDSAAYFCASSTGAATNEKLFFGSGTQLSVL.

CDR3 sequence reads: CASSRDRGANEKLFF. The CDR3 DNA reads TGTGCCAGTAGTAGAGACAGGGGGGCTAATGAAAAACTGTTTTTT. This sequence joins TRBV19 and TRBJ1-4, with 9 bases that match TRBD1. This CDR3 spans 15 amino acids. Looked up from germline, CDR1 is LNHDA and CDR2 is SQIVND (reference sequence). The trim removed 4 bases at V and 3 bases at J, leaving 3 bases unmatched. The whole variable domain, remainder taken from reference TRBV19 and TRBJ1-4, is DGGITQSPKYLFRKEGQNVTLSCEQNLNHDAMYWYRQDPGQGLRLIYYSQIVNDFQKGDIAEGYSVSREKKESFPLTVTSAQKNPTAFYLCASSRDRGANEKLFFGSGTQLSVL.

This clone was picked up one time. The chain employs TRBV7-9 and TRBJ2-7; maybe TRBD1 (5 bases). The CDR3 loop spans 14 amino acids. The germline V and J ends were trimmed by 3 bases and 0 bases, with 9 bases remaining between them. The germline V gene encodes CDR1 SEHNR and CDR2 FQNEAQ (reference sequence). As DNA, the CDR3 is TGTGCCAGCAGCTTTGGGGCACTCTCCTACGAGCAGTACTTC. This sequence encodes CASSFGALSYEQYF.

The J gene is TRBJ2-1, the V gene TRBV12-5; no definite D call. This CDR3 comprises 12 residues. The germline gives CDR1 LGHNT, CDR2 FRNRAP. V lost 4 bases, J lost 9 bases, and 10 bases lay in between. The CDR3 sequence is CASGSYSPEQFF. The CDR3, as DNA: TGTGCTAGTGGTTCTTACAGTCCTGAGCAGTTCTTC.

The chain employs TRBV19 and TRBJ2-1; 8 nucleotides agree with TRBD2. Trimming cost V 7 bases and J 0 bases; bases outside gene matches: 14. Germline V gene sequence: CDR1 LNHDA, CDR2 SQIVND (reference sequence). The CDR3 spans 18 residues. The CDR3 nucleotides read TGTGCCAGTACCCTTAGTGGTGGCGGGAGGACCTCCTACAATGAGCAGTTCTTC. This encodes CASTLSGGGRTSYNEQFF.

The rearrangement uses TRBV19 and TRBJ1-6; no firm D call. V lost 1 base and J 0 bases, leaving 4 bases between the germline ends. From germline, CDR1 is LNHDA and CDR2 SQIVND (reference sequence). The CDR3 consists of 15 residues. CDR3 protein: CASSIARSYNSPLHF. CDR3 coding DNA: TGTGCCAGTAGTATAGCCCGCTCCTATAATTCACCCCTCCACTTT.

This sequence joins TRBV10-2 and TRBJ2-1; 8 nucleotides align to TRBD1. Per germline, CDR1 WSHSY and CDR2 SAAADI. The V gene end was trimmed by 3 bases and the J gene end by 8 bases; junction bases not matched to a gene: 12. The CDR3 has 16 residues. In nucleotides, the CDR3 is TGCGCCAGCAGTGACCCCCTCCAGGGGGCTATCGATGAGCAGTTCTTC. This translates into CASSDPLQGAIDEQFF.

A few counts support this clone. The chain combines TRBV19 with TRBJ2-7; 7 bases match TRBD1. V was clipped by 4 bases and J by 0 bases; unmatched bases: 6. CDR3 length: 15 residues. Germline-derived CDR1 and CDR2 are LNHDA and SQIVND (reference sequence). CDR3 coding DNA: TGTGCCAGTAGTAAAAAGGACAGGAGCTCCTACGAGCAGTACTTC. Translated, it gives CASSKKDRSSYEQYF. The full variable domain, completed using reference TRBV19 and TRBJ2-7, is DGGITQSPKYLFRKEGQNVTLSCEQNLNHDAMYWYRQDPGQGLRLIYYSQIVNDFQKGDIAEGYSVSREKKESFPLTVTSAQKNPTAFYLCASSKKDRSSYEQYFGPGTRLTVT.

The chain couples TRBV19 to TRBJ1-3, with 9 bases that match TRBD1. The CDR3 consists of 16 residues. Per germline, CDR1 LNHDA and CDR2 SQIVND (reference sequence). After removal of 4 bases from V and 0 bases from J, the junction contained 4 bases not matched to a gene. The CDR3 sequence: CASSNEDRGSGNTIYF. The DNA for the CDR3 is TGTGCCAGTAGTAATGAGGACAGGGGCTCTGGAAACACCATATATTTT. Full variable domain (outside the CDR3, taken from reference TRBV19 and TRBJ1-3): DGGITQSPKYLFRKEGQNVTLSCEQNLNHDAMYWYRQDPGQGLRLIYYSQIVNDFQKGDIAEGYSVSREKKESFPLTVTSAQKNPTAFYLCASSNEDRGSGNTIYFGEGSWLTVV.

J is TRBJ2-7 and V is TRBV14, with TRBD2 identical over 9 bases. CDR1 and CDR2 from the germline V gene are SGHDN and FVKESK. The CDR3 contains 15 residues. V dropped 1 base and J dropped 6; count of bases not matched to a gene: 7. The CDR3 region is CASSQGVAGVTEQYF. DNA of the CDR3: TGTGCCAGCAGCCAAGGGGTAGCGGGAGTGACCGAGCAGTACTTC. Together with reference TRBV14 and TRBJ2-7, the CDR3 gives the full variable domain: EAGVTQFPSHSVIEKGQTVTLRCDPISGHDNLYWYRRVMGKEIKFLLHFVKESKQDESGMPNNRFLAERTGGTYSTLKVQPAELEDSGVYFCASSQGVAGVTEQYFGPGTRLTVT.

The chain is built from TRBV18 and TRBJ2-7; 7 bases fit TRBD1. This CDR3 spans 15 amino acids. The V segment lost 4 bases and the J segment 2 bases; nucleotides outside the gene matches: 8. In germline, CDR1 is KGHSH, CDR2 LQKENI. DNA for the CDR3: TGTGCCAGCTCACTGGGACCGGGACAGACCTACGAGCAGTACTTC. It is translated as CASSLGPGQTYEQYF. The whole variable domain, remainder taken from reference TRBV18 and TRBJ2-7, is NAGVMQNPRHLVRRRGQEARLRCSPMKGHSHVYWYRQLPEEGLKFMVYLQKENIIDESGMPKERFSAEFPKEGPSILRIQQVVRGDSAAYFCASSLGPGQTYEQYFGPGTRLTVT.

This clone came up a few times. V is TRBV7-9 and J is TRBJ2-2; maybe TRBD2 (6 bases). Germline CDR1 is SEHNR and CDR2 is FQNEAQ (reference sequence). There are 15 residues in the CDR3. Trimming removed 5 bases from V and 6 bases from J, with 16 bases in between. CDR3 sequence (DNA): TGTGCCAGCAGCCCGCGGGCGGGGTTCCCCGGGGAGCTGTTTTTT. Translated: CASSPRAGFPGELFF.

This sequence joins TRBV7-6 and TRBJ2-7, with 7 nucleotides matching TRBD2. The CDR3 has 15 amino acids. J was trimmed by 5 bases and V by 5 bases; bases with no gene match: 12. Germline V gene lookup returns CDR1 SGHVS and CDR2 FNYEAQ. CDR3 sequence: CASSPGAGILDEQYF. The CDR3 coding sequence is TGTGCCAGCAGCCCAGGAGCGGGAATCTTGGACGAGCAGTACTTC.